The 25 T cell receptor beta chains in this list originate from one sample, sequenced in a study of blood T cell repertoires in COVID-19 (dated by TCRdb to the early 2020s). Library creation used the immunoSEQ multiplex PCR assay. In TCRdb, the immuneACCESS table is reduced to in-frame sequences with V and J assigned. These tables do not hold every clone; where another copy was compared, an unresolved V gene accounts for under half, and the others remain unexplained. The sample yields around 480,000 clones; about 91% were counted once. The ten top clones hold roughly an eighth of the sample. Sequenced sample: peripheral blood. These receptors were obtained from a woman between 50 and 59 years old with COVID-19, enrolled during active disease.

V gene TRBV5-4 combines with J gene TRBJ2-2; D possibly corresponds to TRBD2 (5 bases). V shed 3 bases and J shed 4 bases, with 16 bases lying between them. The CDR3 covers 16 residues. Germline V gives CDR1 SGHNT, CDR2 YYREEE (reference sequence). CDR3 amino acids: CASSSQFGLATGELFF. The DNA of the CDR3 is TGTGCCAGCAGCTCCCAGTTCGGTCTAGCCACCGGGGAGCTGTTTTTT.

J is TRBJ2-4 and V is TRBV27; D not resolved. Deletions cut 7 bases from V and 3 bases from J, with 16 bases between. Per germline, CDR1 MNHEY and CDR2 SMNVEV (reference sequence). The CDR3 covers 15 residues. The DNA for the CDR3 is TGTGCCAGCAACGCGCTAGGTAGTGGCAAAAACATTCAGTACTTC. The encoded protein is CASNALGSGKNIQYF.

This clone showed up just a few times. V and J are TRBV4-1 and TRBJ1-1; possibly TRBD1 for D (5 bases). Trimming stripped 1 base from V and 1 base from J, with 16 bases between. In germline, CDR1 is MGHRA, CDR2 YSYEKL. The CDR3 loop spans 17 amino acids. CDR3 sequence: CASSQGGRGEQNTEAFF. The CDR3 DNA follows: TGCGCCAGCAGCCAAGGGGGGAGGGGAGAACAGAACACTGAAGCTTTCTTT.

The table lists this clone with a few counts. The chain couples TRBV18 to TRBJ2-2; TRBD1 agrees at 7 bases. CDR3 length equals 17 residues. J gave up 2 bases and V 3 bases, and 9 bases lay outside the gene matches. Per germline, CDR1 KGHSH and CDR2 LQKENI. CDR3 loop: CASSPRPRGINTGELFF. DNA for the CDR3: TGTGCCAGCTCACCTCGTCCCAGGGGGATTAACACCGGGGAGCTGTTTTTT.

The chain carries TRBV5-1 and TRBJ2-3; TRBD2 agrees at 9 bases. J gave up 1 base and V 4 bases, and 7 bases lay outside the gene matches. Germline V gene data show CDR1 as SGHRS and CDR2 as YFSETQ. This CDR3 has 16 amino acids. CDR3 sequence reads: CASSRVAGARTDTQYF. DNA of the CDR3: TGCGCCAGCAGCCGGGTAGCGGGGGCCCGCACAGATACGCAGTATTTT.

The V gene is TRBV18, the J gene TRBJ1-2; 9 bases agree with TRBD1. The germline CDR1 and CDR2 sequences are KGHSH and LQKENI. CDR3 length: 13 residues. After removal of 6 bases from V and 7 bases from J, the junction contained 6 bases not matched to a gene. The CDR3 nucleotides are TGTGCCAGCTCCCACAGGGGGCGCGGTGGCTACACCTTC. This translates into CASSHRGRGGYTF.

The chain uses TRBV24-1 and TRBJ2-2; TRBD2 might be the D (7 bases). The germline V gene encodes CDR1 KGHDR and CDR2 SFDVKD. With 8 bases removed from V and 4 bases from J, the gap between germline ends came to 16 bases. CDR3 length: 15 residues. The CDR3 loop is CATMGGALSTGELFF. The CDR3, as DNA: TGTGCCACCATGGGGGGGGCTCTAAGCACCGGGGAGCTGTTTTTT.

V usage is TRBV3-1 (or the pseudogene TRBV3-2) and J usage is TRBJ2-4; a weak D match, TRBD1 (6 bases). Germline V gives CDR1 LGHDT, CDR2 YNNKEL (reference sequence). V was pared by 4 bases and J by 0 bases, with 13 bases between. This CDR3 has 16 amino acids. CDR3 nucleotide sequence: TGTGCCAGCAGCCCCCTCGGACAGCGAGCCAAAAACATTCAGTACTTC. This translates into CASSPLGQRAKNIQYF.

V and J are TRBV5-1 and TRBJ1-2; 11 bases are a match to TRBD1. V was pared by 4 bases and J by 12 bases, with 8 bases of the junction left unmatched. From germline, CDR1 is SGHRS and CDR2 YFSETQ. The CDR3 is 13 residues long. CDR3 sequence: CASSLSGTGGDTF. The CDR3 DNA follows: TGCGCCAGCAGCCTCTCCGGGACAGGGGGTGACACCTTC.

The rearrangement uses TRBV5-6 and TRBJ1-1, with D maybe TRBD1 (5 bases). CDR1 SGHDT and CDR2 YYEEEE come from the germline V gene. Trimming cost V 0 bases and J 2 bases, with 8 bases left between them. The CDR3 is made up of 14 amino acids. The CDR3 region is CASSLGGSNTEAFF. The CDR3 DNA sequence: TGTGCCAGCAGCTTGGGGGGCTCCAACACTGAAGCTTTCTTT.

CDR3 DNA: TGTGCCAGCAGCTTAGAACGGGTCTCTGGCTACACCTTC. Amino acids: CASSLERVSGYTF. V and J are TRBV11-2 and TRBJ1-2, with D unclear. Germline V CDR1 and CDR2: SGHAT, FQNNGV. The V and J ends lost 0 bases and 7 bases respectively, with 9 bases between them. This CDR3 region has 13 residues.

The rearrangement uses TRBV29-1 and TRBJ2-5; TRBD1 matches 7 bases. Trimming took 6 bases from V and 4 from J; bases not matched to a gene: 11. This CDR3 is 14 amino acids long. Germline-derived CDR1 and CDR2 are SQVTM and ANQGSEA. Here the CDR3 reads CSVRRGAGGETQYF. DNA of the CDR3: TGCAGCGTCCGTAGGGGAGCAGGGGGAGAGACCCAGTACTTC.

The chain combines TRBV6-6 with TRBJ2-7; TRBD1 aligns across 11 bases. The germline V gene encodes CDR1 MNHNY and CDR2 SVGAGI (reference sequence). V dropped 1 base and J dropped 6; count of bases not matched to a gene: 5. The CDR3 length is 15 residues. CDR3 residues: CASSYWDRGVGEQYF. The CDR3 coding sequence is TGTGCCAGCAGTTACTGGGACAGGGGGGTCGGCGAGCAGTACTTC.

This clone was detected once. This chain links TRBV9 with TRBJ2-7; 9 nucleotides agree with TRBD1. Per germline, CDR1 SGDLS and CDR2 YYNGEE. The CDR3 spans 13 residues. Trimming removed 0 bases from V and 10 bases from J; junction bases left unmatched: 5. In nucleotides, the CDR3 is TGTGCCAGCAGCGTAGAGGACAGGGGAGTACAGTACTTC. It yields the protein CASSVEDRGVQYF. The variable domain in full, completed from reference TRBV9 and TRBJ2-7, reads DSGVTQTPKHLITATGQRVTLRCSPRSGDLSVYWYQQSLDQGLQFLIQYYNGEERAKGNILERFSAQQFPDLHSELNLSSLELGDSALYFCASSVEDRGVQYFGPGTRLTVT.

DNA of the CDR3: TGCGCCAGCAGCCTGACCCTAGCGGGGCTCTCATTAAGCTCCTACGAGCAGTACTTC. It encodes CASSLTLAGLSLSSYEQYF. The chain carries TRBV5-1 and TRBJ2-7; 9 nucleotides agree with TRBD2. This CDR3 comprises 19 residues. Germline V gene lookup returns CDR1 SGHRS and CDR2 YFSETQ. Trimming took 4 bases from V and 0 from J; bases not matched to a gene: 17.

The chain uses TRBV27 and TRBJ2-3, with 7 bases fitting TRBD1. Per the germline V gene, CDR1 is MNHEY and CDR2 is SMNVEV (reference sequence). The J segment lost 2 bases and the V segment lost 5 bases, leaving 7 bases of the junction unmatched. The CDR3 is made up of 15 amino acids. The CDR3 bases are TGTGCCAGCAGTAGACAGGGATTTTTCACAGATACGCAGTATTTT. Translated, it gives CASSRQGFFTDTQYF.

V usage is TRBV2 and J usage is TRBJ2-7, with 9 bases matching TRBD1. The CDR3 has 13 amino acids. The V and J ends lost 4 bases and 6 bases, in that order; junction bases with no gene match: 4. Germline CDR1 is SNHLY and CDR2 is FYNNEI. The CDR3 here is CASSVNRGLEQYF. Here the CDR3 DNA reads TGTGCCAGCAGTGTAAACAGGGGGCTCGAGCAGTACTTC.

This chain connects TRBV5-6 to TRBJ2-7; 8 bases fit TRBD2. The germline V gene encodes CDR1 SGHDT and CDR2 YYEEEE. V lost 0 bases and J lost 2; bases outside the gene matches: 10. This CDR3 has 17 amino acids. Written as DNA, the CDR3 is TGTGCCAGCAGCTTGGGCAGGACTAGCACCTGGACCTACGAGCAGTACTTC. Translating gives CASSLGRTSTWTYEQYF.

In its sample, this clone was seen once. The gene calls are TRBV6-1 and TRBJ1-1, with D possibly TRBD1 on 5 matching bases. Between the trimmed V and J ends, which lost 2 bases and 3 bases, there was a span of 10 bases. The length of the CDR3 is 14 residues. Germline loops: CDR1 MNHNS, CDR2 SASEGT. The CDR3 DNA sequence: TGTGCCAGCAGTGAATTTAAAGGGGACACTGAAGCTTTCTTT. Translation gives CASSEFKGDTEAFF.

The rearrangement uses TRBV19 and TRBJ1-1; the D is unclear. V was cut by 7 bases and J by 4 bases, with 7 bases left in between. This CDR3 contains 11 residues. Germline CDR1 LNHDA, CDR2 SQIVND (reference sequence). The CDR3, as DNA: TGTGCCAGTAAAGGAGGCACTGAAGCTTTCTTT. As protein: CASKGGTEAFF.

The chain carries TRBV10-3 and TRBJ1-4; D may be TRBD1 (6 bases). The CDR3 contains 13 residues. CDR1 and CDR2 from the germline V gene are ENHRY and SYGVKD. V lost 6 bases to trimming and J lost 7 bases, with 12 bases between them. CDR3 loop: CAISDATGEKLFF. In nucleotides, the CDR3 is TGTGCCATCAGCGACGCGACAGGTGAAAAACTGTTTTTT.

This clone was found once. The chain uses TRBV5-1 and TRBJ2-2, with D perhaps TRBD2 (5 bases). This CDR3 has 14 amino acids. Germline loops: CDR1 SGHRS, CDR2 YFSETQ. Trimming removed 3 bases from V and 3 bases from J, with 9 bases in between. This CDR3 is CASSSPGDTGELFF. DNA for the CDR3: TGCGCCAGCAGCTCCCCCGGGGACACCGGGGAGCTGTTTTTT.

J is TRBJ2-1 and V is TRBV9, with a possible D match to TRBD1 (5 bases). V lost 10 bases, J lost 4 bases, and 12 bases lay in between. Germline lookup yields CDR1 SGDLS and CDR2 YYNGEE. The CDR3 contains 12 residues. The chain's CDR3 is CASKGQYNEQFF. The DNA of the CDR3 is TGTGCCTCCAAGGGGCAGTACAATGAGCAGTTCTTC.

The V and J genes are TRBV7-3 and TRBJ1-6; the D gene is possibly TRBD1 (5 bases). The germline gives CDR1 SGHTA, CDR2 FQGTGA. Trimming took 4 bases from V and 9 from J, leaving 25 bases between them. This CDR3 has 18 amino acids. The CDR3, as DNA: TGTGCCAGCAGCTCTAGAGCAGATGGGGCTAAGGGTGGTTCACCCCTCCACTTT. This translates into CASSSRADGAKGGSPLHF.

This chain's CDR3 is CASSGTRGGEQFF. The DNA of the CDR3 is TGCGCCAGCAGTGGGACTAGGGGCGGTGAGCAGTTCTTC. The V gene is TRBV5-1, the J gene TRBJ2-1; 8 bases fit TRBD2. The CDR3 is 13 residues long. The J segment lost 9 bases and the V segment lost 5 bases, leaving 7 bases of the junction unmatched. Germline V gene data show CDR1 as SGHRS and CDR2 as YFSETQ. The full variable domain, with the rest looked up from reference TRBV5-1 and TRBJ2-1, is KAGVTQTPRYLIKTRGQQVTLSCSPISGHRSVSWYQQTPGQGLQFLFEYFSETQRNKGNFPGRFSGRQFSNSRSEMNVSTLELGDSALYLCASSGTRGGEQFFGPGTRLTVL.